This T cell receptor beta chain was documented in a study of metastatic and nonmetastatic thyroid tumors. The wider study: Comparison of repertoires was carried out across blood and tumor or nodule tissue from malignant and benign thyroid patients.

Study observations and caveats: TCR beta diversity was reportedly significantly higher in malignant thyroid tumors than benign nodules, in blood and tumor.

This clone has at least ten counts. Its target is unknown. Authors' processing steps: CDR3 differences across clinicopathological groups were used to build a distant-metastasis classifier for papillary thyroid cancer. TCRdb re-analyzed the PCR reads using MiXCR. TCRdb assigned the V and J calls; the authors' analysis was not used. The sample holds tens of thousands of clones, 18% seen once. Among the patients, none had received any treatment before thyroid surgery. The sequenced sample was blood. This TCR came from a female donor with papillary thyroid cancer or a benign thyroid nodule (not recorded which). Some clones in this sample may be carry-over from other donors' samples.

The CDR3 region is CASSKPGSANTGELFF. CDR3 DNA sequence: TGTGCCAGCAGTAAGCCCGGGTCGGCGAACACCGGGGAGCTGTTTTTT. The rearrangement joins TRBV5-6 to TRBJ2-2; D not certain. The CDR3 spans 16 residues. With 5 bases removed from V and 0 bases from J, the gap between germline ends came to 14 bases. Germline lookup yields CDR1 SGHDT and CDR2 YYEEEE.